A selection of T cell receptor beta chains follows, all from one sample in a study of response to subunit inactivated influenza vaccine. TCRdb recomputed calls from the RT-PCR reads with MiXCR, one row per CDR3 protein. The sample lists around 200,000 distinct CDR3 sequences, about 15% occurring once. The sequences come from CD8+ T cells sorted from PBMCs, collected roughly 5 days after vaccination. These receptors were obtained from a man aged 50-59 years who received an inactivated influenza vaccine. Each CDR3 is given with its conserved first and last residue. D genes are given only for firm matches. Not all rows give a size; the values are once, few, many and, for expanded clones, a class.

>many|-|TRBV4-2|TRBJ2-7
TGTGCCAGCAGTCGGGGGGCTAGCGGTCCCTACGAGCAGTACTTC
CASSRGASGPYEQYF
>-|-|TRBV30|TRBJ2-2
TGTGCCTGGAGTGTCTGGGGGGAGCTGTTTTTT
CAWSVWGELFF
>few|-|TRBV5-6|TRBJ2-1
TGTGCCAGCAGCTTGGGGGAGATCGCCTACAATGAGCAGTTCTTC
CASSLGEIAYNEQFF
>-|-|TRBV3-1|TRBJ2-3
TGTGCCAGCAGCCACGGAAATACGCAGTATTTT
CASSHGNTQYF
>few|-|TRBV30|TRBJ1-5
TGTGCCTGGAGTTCGTTACGGTTAAATCAGCCCCAGCATTTT
CAWSSLRLNQPQHF
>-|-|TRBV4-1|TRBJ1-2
TGCGCCAGCAGCCAATACAACAACTATGGCTACACCTTC
CASSQYNNYGYTF
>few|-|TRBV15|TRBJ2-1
TGTGCCACCAGCGCCGACAGATACAATGAGCAGTTCTTC
CATSADRYNEQFF
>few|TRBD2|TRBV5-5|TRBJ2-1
TGTGCCAGCAGCGGGCGGGGGGCAGGGGCCGGAGACAATGAGCAGTTCTTC
CASSGRGAGAGDNEQFF
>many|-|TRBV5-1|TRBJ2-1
TGCGCCAGCAGTTGGGACAATGAGCAGTTCTTC
CASSWDNEQFF
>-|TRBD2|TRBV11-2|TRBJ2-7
TGTGCCAGCAGCTTAGATGGCGGGAGAGAATCCTACGAGCAGTACTTC
CASSLDGGRESYEQYF
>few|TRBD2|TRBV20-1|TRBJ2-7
TGCAGTGCTAGAGAAATAGGGCTAGCGGGAATGGGGTACGAGCAGTACTTC
CSAREIGLAGMGYEQYF
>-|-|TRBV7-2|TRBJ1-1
TGTGCCAGCAGCGCGCCCGGGAGGGCTGGGAACACTGAAGCTTTCTTT
CASSAPGRAGNTEAFF
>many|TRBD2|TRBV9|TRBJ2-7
TGTGCCAGCAGCGCCGGGACTAGCGGGAGTTACGAGCAGTACTTC
CASSAGTSGSYEQYF
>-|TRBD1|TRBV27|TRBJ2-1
TGTGCCAGCAGTTCGACAGGGGCTATAAGCTCCTACAATGAGCAGTTCTTC
CASSSTGAISSYNEQFF
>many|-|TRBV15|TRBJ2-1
TGTGCCACCAGCAGAGATTGGGGGCCTGAGCAGTTCTTC
CATSRDWGPEQFF
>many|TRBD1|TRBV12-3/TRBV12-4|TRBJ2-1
TGTGCCAGCAGTTTTAGCCCTGACAGGGAAGAATCGGAGGCAGTCGGGAATGAGCAGTTCTTC
CASSFSPDREESEAVGNEQFF
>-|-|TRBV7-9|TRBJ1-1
TGTGCCAGCAGGAGACCCACTGAAGCTTTCTTT
CASRRPTEAFF
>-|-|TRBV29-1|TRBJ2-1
TGCAGCGTTGAGCGGGAGAGGGGGAGGTACAATGAGCAGTTCTTC
CSVERERGRYNEQFF
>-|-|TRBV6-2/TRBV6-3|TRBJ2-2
TGTGCCAGCGTTTCGGACACCGGGGAGCTGTTTTTT
CASVSDTGELFF
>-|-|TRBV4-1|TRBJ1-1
TGCGCCAGCAGCCAAGCGTCAGCAGCTATGAACACTGAAGCTTTCTTT
CASSQASAAMNTEAFF
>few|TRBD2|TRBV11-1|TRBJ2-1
TGTGCCAGCAGCTCTCGGACTAGCGGGGGCCCCGCGGGAAATGAGCAGTTCTTC
CASSSRTSGGPAGNEQFF
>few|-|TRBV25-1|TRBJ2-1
TGTGCCAGCAGTGGACTTGGGACTTACAATGAGCAGTTCTTC
CASSGLGTYNEQFF
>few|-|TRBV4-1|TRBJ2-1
TGCGCCAGCAGCCGGAGCGGGCCCCCCAATGAGCAGTTCTTC
CASSRSGPPNEQFF
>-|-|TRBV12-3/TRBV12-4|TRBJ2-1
TGTGCCAGCAGTTTAGAGCAGGGTAGTTACAATGAGCAGTTCTTC
CASSLEQGSYNEQFF
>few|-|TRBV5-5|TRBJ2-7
TGTGCCAGCAGCTTGGGGGCGGAAACCTACGAGCAGTACTTC
CASSLGAETYEQYF
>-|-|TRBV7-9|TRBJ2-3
TGTGCCAGCAGCTTAGAAGATACGCAGTATTTT
CASSLEDTQYF
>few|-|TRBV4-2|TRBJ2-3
TGTGCCAGCAGCCGATTATACAGGGACTATAGCACAGATACGCAGTATTTT
CASSRLYRDYSTDTQYF
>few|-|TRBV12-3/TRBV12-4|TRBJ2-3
TGTGCCAGCAGTTTTGAGTTCACAGATACGCAGTATTTT
CASSFEFTDTQYF
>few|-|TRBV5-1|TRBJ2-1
TGCGCCAGCAGCTTGGAGGTAGCCTCCTACAATGAGCAGTTCTTC
CASSLEVASYNEQFF
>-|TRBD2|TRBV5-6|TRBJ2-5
TGTGCCAGCAGCTTGGCCTGGACTAGCGGGGAACAAGAGACCCAGTACTTC
CASSLAWTSGEQETQYF
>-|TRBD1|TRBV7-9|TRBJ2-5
TGTGCCAGCAGCACGGGACAGATCCAAGAGACCCAGTACTTC
CASSTGQIQETQYF
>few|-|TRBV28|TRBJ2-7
TGTGCCAGCAGTTTAGATTACGATGGGGGCTACGAGCAGTACTTC
CASSLDYDGGYEQYF
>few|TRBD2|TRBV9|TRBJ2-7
TGTGCCAGCAGCGCCGGGGGAGCGGGGGATTACGAGCAGTACTTC
CASSAGGAGDYEQYF
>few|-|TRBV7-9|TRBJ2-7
TGTGCCAGCAGCTTAGACAGGACCGTGGACGAGCAGTACTTC
CASSLDRTVDEQYF
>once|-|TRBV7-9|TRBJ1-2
TGTGCCAGCAGCTTAGGGCAGAGAGCTAACTATGGCTACACCTTC
CASSLGQRANYGYTF
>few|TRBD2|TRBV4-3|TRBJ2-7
TGCGCCAGCAGCGCCACTAGCGGACCTCACTACGAGCAGTACTTC
CASSATSGPHYEQYF
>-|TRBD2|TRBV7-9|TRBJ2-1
TGTGCCAGCCACGGTACTAGCGGGGCCTACAATGAGCAGTTCTTC
CASHGTSGAYNEQFF
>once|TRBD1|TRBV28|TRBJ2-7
TGTGCCAGCTGCCTCCCGGGACAGTCCTACGAGCAGTACTTC
CASCLPGQSYEQYF